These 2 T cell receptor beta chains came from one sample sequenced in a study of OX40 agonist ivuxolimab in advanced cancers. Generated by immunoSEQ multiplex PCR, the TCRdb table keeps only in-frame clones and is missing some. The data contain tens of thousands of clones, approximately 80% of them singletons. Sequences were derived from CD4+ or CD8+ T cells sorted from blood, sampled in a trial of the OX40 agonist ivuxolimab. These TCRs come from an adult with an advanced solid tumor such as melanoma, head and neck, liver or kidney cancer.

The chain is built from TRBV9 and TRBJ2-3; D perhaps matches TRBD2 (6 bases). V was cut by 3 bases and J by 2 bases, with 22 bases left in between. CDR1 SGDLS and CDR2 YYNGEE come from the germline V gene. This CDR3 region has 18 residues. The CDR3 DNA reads TGTGCCAGCAGCGGTGGACGGCGGGGCGGGCTTTACACAGATACGCAGTATTTT. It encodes CASSGGRRGGLYTDTQYF.

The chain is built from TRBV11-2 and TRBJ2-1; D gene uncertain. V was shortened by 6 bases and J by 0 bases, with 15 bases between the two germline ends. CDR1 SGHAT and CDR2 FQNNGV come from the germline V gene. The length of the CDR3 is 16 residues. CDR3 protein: CASRDSSRSSYNEQFF. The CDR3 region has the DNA TGTGCCAGCAGGGATTCGTCCCGAAGCTCCTACAATGAGCAGTTCTTC.